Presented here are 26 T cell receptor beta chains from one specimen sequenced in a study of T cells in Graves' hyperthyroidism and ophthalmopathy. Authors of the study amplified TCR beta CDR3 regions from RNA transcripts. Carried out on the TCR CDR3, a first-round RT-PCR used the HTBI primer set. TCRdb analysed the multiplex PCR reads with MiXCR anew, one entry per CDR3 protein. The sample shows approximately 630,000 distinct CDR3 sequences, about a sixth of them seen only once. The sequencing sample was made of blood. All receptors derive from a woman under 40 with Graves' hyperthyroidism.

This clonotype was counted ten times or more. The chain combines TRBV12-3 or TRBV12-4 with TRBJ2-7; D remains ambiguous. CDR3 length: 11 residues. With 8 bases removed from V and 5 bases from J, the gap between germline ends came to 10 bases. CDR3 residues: CASSGGNEQYF. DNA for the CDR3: TGTGCCAGCTCGGGTGGGAACGAGCAGTACTTC.

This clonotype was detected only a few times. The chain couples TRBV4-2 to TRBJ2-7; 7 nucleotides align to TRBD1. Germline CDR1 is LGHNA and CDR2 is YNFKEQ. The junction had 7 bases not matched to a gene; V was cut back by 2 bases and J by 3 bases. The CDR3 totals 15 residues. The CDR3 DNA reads TGTGCCAGCAGCCAACAGACAGGGAATTTCTACGAGCAGTACTTC. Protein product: CASSQQTGNFYEQYF.

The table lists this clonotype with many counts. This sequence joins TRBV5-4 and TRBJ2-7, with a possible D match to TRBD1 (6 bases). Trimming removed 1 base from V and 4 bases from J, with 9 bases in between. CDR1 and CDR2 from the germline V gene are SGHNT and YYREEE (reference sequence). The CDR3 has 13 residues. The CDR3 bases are TGTGCCAGCAGCTTGCCCAGGGGATACGAGCAGTACTTC. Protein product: CASSLPRGYEQYF.

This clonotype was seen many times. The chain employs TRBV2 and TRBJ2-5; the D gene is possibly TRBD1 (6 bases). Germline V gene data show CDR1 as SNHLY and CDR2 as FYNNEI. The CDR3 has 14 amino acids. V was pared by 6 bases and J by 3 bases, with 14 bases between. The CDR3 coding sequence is TGTGCCAGCAGGACCGGGACACCAAAAGAGACCCAGTACTTC. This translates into CASRTGTPKETQYF. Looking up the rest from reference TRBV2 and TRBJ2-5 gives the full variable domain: EPEVTQTPSHQVTQMGQEVILRCVPISNHLYFYWYRQILGQKVEFLVSFYNNEISEKSEIFDDQFSVERPDGSNFTLKIRSTKLEDSAMYFCASRTGTPKETQYFGPGTRLLVL.

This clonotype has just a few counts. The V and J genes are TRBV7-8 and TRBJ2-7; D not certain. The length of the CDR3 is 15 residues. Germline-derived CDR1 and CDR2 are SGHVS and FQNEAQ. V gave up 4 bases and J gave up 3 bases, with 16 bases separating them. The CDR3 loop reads CASSSGGSPRYEQYF. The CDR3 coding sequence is TGTGCCAGCAGCTCCGGCGGATCACCCCGCTACGAGCAGTACTTC. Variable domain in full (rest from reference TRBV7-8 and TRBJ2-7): GAGVSQSPRYKVAKRGQDVALRCDPISGHVSLFWYQQALGQGPEFLTYFQNEAQLDKSGLPSDRFFAERPEGSVSTLKIQRTQQEDSAVYLCASSSGGSPRYEQYFGPGTRLTVT.

The CDR3 nucleotides are TGTGCCAGCAGCCCCTGGGGACTAGCGGAGGGGGGAGAGCAGTTCTTC. It is translated as CASSPWGLAEGGEQFF. The chain is built from TRBV6-1 and TRBJ2-1; TRBD2 aligns across 11 bases. Per the germline V gene, CDR1 is MNHNS and CDR2 is SASEGT. The CDR3 totals 16 residues. Trimming took 6 bases from V and 10 from J; bases not matched to a gene: 14.

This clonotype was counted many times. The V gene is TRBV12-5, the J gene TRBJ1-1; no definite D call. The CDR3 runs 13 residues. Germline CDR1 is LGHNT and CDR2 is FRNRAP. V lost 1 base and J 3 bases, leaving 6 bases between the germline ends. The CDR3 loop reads CASGLGAYTEAFF. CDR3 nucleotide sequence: TGTGCTAGTGGTTTGGGGGCCTACACTGAAGCTTTCTTT.

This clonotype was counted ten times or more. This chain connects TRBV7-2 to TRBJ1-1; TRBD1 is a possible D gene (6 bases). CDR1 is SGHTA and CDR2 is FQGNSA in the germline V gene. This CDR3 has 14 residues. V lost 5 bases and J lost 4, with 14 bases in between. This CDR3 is CASSPLMDSTEAFF. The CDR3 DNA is TGTGCCAGCAGCCCCCTAATGGACAGCACTGAAGCTTTCTTT.

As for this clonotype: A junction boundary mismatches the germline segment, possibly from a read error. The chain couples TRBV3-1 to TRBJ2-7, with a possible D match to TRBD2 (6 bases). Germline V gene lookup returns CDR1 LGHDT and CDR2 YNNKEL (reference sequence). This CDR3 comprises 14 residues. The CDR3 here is CASSQGGVSCEQYF. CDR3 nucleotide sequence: TGTGCCAGCAGCCAAGGGGGGGTTTCCTGCGAGCAGTACTTC.

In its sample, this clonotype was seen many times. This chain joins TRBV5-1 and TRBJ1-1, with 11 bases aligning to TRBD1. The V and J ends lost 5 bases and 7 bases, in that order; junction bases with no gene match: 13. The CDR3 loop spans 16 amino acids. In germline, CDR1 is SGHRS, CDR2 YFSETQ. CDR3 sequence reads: CASRQGQGARQSEAFF. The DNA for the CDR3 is TGCGCCAGCAGGCAAGGACAGGGGGCGCGTCAAAGTGAAGCTTTCTTT.

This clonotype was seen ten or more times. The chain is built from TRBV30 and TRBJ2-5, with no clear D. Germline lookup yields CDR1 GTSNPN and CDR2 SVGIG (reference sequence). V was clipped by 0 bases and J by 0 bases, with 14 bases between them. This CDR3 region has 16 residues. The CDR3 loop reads CAWSVRGLGHQETQYF. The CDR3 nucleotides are TGTGCCTGGAGTGTACGTGGGCTAGGACACCAAGAGACCCAGTACTTC.

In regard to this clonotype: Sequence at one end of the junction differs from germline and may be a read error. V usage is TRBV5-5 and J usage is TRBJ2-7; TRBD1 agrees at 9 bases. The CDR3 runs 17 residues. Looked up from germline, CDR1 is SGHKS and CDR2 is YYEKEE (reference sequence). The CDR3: CASSPGTGPNLNYELYF. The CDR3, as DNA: TGTGCCAGCAGCCCCGGGACAGGGCCAAATCTAAACTACGAGCTGTACTTC. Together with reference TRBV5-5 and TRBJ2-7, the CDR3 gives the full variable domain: DAGVTQSPTHLIKTRGQQVTLRCSPISGHKSVSWYQQVLGQGPQFIFQYYEKEERGRGNFPDRFSARQFPNYSSELNVNALLLGDSALYLCASSPGTGPNLNYELYFGPGTRLTVT.

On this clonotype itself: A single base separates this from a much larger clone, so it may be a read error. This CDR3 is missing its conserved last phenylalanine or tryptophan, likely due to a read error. The CDR3 loop is CASSSSDSDTQYS. The CDR3 DNA is TGTGCCAGCAGTTCCTCGGACTCAGATACGCAGTATTCT. The chain recombines TRBV28 with TRBJ2-3; D is perhaps TRBD2 (5 bases). This CDR3 is 13 amino acids long. Deletions cut 4 bases from V and 4 bases from J, with 9 bases between. Germline CDR1 is MDHEN and CDR2 is SYDVKM.

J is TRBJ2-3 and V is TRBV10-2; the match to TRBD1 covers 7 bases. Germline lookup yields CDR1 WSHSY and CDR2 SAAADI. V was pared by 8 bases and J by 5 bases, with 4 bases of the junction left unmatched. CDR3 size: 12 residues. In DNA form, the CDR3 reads TGCGCCAGCCAGGGGGATTTAGATACGCAGTATTTT. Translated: CASQGDLDTQYF.

The CDR3 spells CASGNPGELFF. Here the CDR3 DNA reads TGTGCCAGCGGTAACCCGGGGGAGCTGTTTTTT. The chain carries TRBV7-3 and TRBJ2-2; D is undetermined. Per germline, CDR1 SGHTA and CDR2 FQGTGA. This CDR3 comprises 11 residues. Trimming cost V 8 bases and J 8 bases, with 9 bases left between them.

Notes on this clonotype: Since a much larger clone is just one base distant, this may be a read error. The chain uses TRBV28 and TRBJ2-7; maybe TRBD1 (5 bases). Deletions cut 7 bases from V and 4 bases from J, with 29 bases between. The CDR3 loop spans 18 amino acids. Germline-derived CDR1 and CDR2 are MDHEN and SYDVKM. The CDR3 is CASTSPTSTRVTLYEQYF. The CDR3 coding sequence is TGTGCCAGCACCTCACCCACCTCTACCAGGGTAACGCTATACGAGCAGTACTTC.

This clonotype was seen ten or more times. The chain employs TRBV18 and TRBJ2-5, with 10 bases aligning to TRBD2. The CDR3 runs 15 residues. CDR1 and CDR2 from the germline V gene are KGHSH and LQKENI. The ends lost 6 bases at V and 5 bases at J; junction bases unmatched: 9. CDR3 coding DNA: TGTGCCAGCTCCCCCAAGCGGGAGGGCCACGAGACCCAGTACTTC. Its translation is CASSPKREGHETQYF.

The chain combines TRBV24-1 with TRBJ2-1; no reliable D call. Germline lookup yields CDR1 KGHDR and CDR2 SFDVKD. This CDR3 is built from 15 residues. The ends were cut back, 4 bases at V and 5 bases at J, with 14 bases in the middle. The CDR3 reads CATSERTAMNNEQFF. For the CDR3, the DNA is TGTGCCACCAGTGAGCGGACGGCGATGAACAATGAGCAGTTCTTC.

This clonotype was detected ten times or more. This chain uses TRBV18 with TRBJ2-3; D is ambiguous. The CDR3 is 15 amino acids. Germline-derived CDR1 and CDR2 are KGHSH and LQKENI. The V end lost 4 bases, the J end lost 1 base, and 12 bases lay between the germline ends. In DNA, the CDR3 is TGTGCCAGCTCACTTCGGATGACCGGCACAGATACGCAGTATTTT. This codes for CASSLRMTGTDTQYF.

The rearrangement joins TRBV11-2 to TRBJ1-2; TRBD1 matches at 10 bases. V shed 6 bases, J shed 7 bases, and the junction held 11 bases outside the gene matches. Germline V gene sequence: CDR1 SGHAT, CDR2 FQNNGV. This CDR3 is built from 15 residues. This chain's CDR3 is CASRQMTGGAFGYTF. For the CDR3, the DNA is TGTGCCAGCAGACAAATGACAGGGGGCGCTTTTGGCTACACCTTC.

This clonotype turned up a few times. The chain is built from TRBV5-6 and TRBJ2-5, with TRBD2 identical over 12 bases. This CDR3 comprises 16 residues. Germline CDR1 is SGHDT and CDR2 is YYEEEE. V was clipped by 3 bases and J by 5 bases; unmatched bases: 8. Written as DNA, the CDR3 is TGTGCCAGCAGCTCGAGACTAGCGGGAGATCTGGAGACCCAGTACTTC. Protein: CASSSRLAGDLETQYF.

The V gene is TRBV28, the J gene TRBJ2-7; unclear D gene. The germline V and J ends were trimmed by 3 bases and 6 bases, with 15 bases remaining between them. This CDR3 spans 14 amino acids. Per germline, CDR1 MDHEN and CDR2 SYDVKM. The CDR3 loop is CASSFTRQPGEQYF. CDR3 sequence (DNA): TGTGCCAGCAGTTTTACTCGGCAGCCGGGCGAGCAGTACTTC.

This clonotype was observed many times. The CDR3 here is CASSRTGSNEQFF. The DNA of the CDR3 is TGTGCCAGCTCAAGGACTGGGTCCAATGAGCAGTTCTTC. This chain connects TRBV18 to TRBJ2-1; maybe TRBD2 (5 bases). The CDR3 runs to 13 residues. With 5 bases removed from V and 6 bases from J, the gap between germline ends came to 11 bases. Germline CDR1 and CDR2: KGHSH and LQKENI.

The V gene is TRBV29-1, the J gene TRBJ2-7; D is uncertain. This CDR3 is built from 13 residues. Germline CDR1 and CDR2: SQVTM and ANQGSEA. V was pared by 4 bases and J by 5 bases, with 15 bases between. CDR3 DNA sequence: TGCAGCGTTGTTTTGGATAGCAGGAACGAGCAGTACTTC. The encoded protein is CSVVLDSRNEQYF.

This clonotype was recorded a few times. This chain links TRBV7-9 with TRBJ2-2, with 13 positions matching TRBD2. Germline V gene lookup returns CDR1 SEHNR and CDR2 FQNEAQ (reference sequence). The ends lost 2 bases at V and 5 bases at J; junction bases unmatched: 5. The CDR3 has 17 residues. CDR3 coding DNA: TGTGCCAGCAGCTTAACGATGGGACTAGCGGGGACCGGGGAGCTGTTTTTT. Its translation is CASSLTMGLAGTGELFF.

The CDR3 region has the DNA TGCGCCAGCAGCTTGGGGGCCTTCTCTGGGGCCAACGTCCTGACTTTC. Protein sequence: CASSLGAFSGANVLTF. The gene calls are TRBV5-1 and TRBJ2-6; D is unclear. Trimming removed 0 bases from V and 0 bases from J, with 7 bases in between. The CDR3 extends over 16 amino acids. In germline, CDR1 is SGHRS, CDR2 YFSETQ. Complete variable domain (other parts from reference TRBV5-1 and TRBJ2-6): KAGVTQTPRYLIKTRGQQVTLSCSPISGHRSVSWYQQTPGQGLQFLFEYFSETQRNKGNFPGRFSGRQFSNSRSEMNVSTLELGDSALYLCASSLGAFSGANVLTFGAGSRLTVL.